This T cell receptor beta chain came from a study of T cell responses to AZD1222 COVID-19 vaccine. This clone has more than one count but fewer than ten. Its specificity is unknown. The V end lost 0 bases, the J end lost 1 base, and 12 bases lay between the germline ends. Per germline, CDR1 MGHRA and CDR2 YSYEKL. There are 16 residues in the CDR3. Broader study findings: The donor cohort was predominantly white British with a female majority, and clonal diversity may have been underestimated.

Profiling relied on immunoSEQ multiplex PCR, and the TCRdb table lists in-frame clones only, not all of them. The table includes some 97,000 clones, approximately 89% detected once. The TCR originated in an adult in good health. The sample was peripheral blood, taken on day 0 of MenACWY control vaccination. The V gene is TRBV4-1, the J gene TRBJ1-1; no firm D call. CDR3 sequence reads: CASSQERPDPNTEAFF. Written as DNA, the CDR3 is TGCGCCAGCAGCCAAGAGCGGCCAGATCCGAACACTGAAGCTTTCTTT.